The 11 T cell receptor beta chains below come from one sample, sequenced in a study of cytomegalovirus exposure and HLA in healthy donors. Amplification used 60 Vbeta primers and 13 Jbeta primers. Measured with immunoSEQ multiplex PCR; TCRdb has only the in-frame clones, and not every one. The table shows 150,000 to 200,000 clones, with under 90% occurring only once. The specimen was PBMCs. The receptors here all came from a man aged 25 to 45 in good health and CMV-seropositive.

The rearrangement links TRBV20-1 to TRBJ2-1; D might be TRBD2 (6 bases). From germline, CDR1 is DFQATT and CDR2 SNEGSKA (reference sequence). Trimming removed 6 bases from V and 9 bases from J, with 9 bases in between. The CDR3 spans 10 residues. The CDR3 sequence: CSAEGREQFF. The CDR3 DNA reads TGCAGTGCGGAGGGGCGTGAGCAGTTCTTC.

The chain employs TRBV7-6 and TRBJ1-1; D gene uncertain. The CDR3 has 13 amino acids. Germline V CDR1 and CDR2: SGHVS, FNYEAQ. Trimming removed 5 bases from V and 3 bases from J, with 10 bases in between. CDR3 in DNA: TGTGCCAGCAGCCCCTACGGGTACACTGAAGCTTTCTTT. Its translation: CASSPYGYTEAFF.

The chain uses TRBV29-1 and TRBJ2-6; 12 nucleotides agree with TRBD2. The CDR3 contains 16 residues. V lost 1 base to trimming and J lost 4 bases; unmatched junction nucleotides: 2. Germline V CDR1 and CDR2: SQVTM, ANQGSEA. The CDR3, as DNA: TGCAGCGTTGAAGGACTAGCGGGAGCGGGGGCCAACGTCCTGACTTTC. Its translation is CSVEGLAGAGANVLTF.

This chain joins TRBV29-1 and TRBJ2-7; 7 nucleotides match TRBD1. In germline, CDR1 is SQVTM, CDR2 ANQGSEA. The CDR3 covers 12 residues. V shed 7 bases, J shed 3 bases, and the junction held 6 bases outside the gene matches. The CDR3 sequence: CSGGQQNYEQYF. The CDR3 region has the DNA TGCAGCGGGGGACAGCAAAACTACGAGCAGTACTTC.

CDR3 sequence: CASSAGQASYEQYF. The CDR3 nucleotides read TGTGCCAGTAGTGCGGGACAGGCCAGCTACGAGCAGTACTTC. This chain joins TRBV19 and TRBJ2-7; 8 positions match TRBD1. CDR1 and CDR2 (germline): LNHDA, SQIVND (reference sequence). The CDR3 length is 14 residues. J lost 3 bases, V lost 5 bases, and 6 bases had no gene match. Full variable domain (missing parts from reference TRBV19 and TRBJ2-7): DGGITQSPKYLFRKEGQNVTLSCEQNLNHDAMYWYRQDPGQGLRLIYYSQIVNDFQKGDIAEGYSVSREKKESFPLTVTSAQKNPTAFYLCASSAGQASYEQYFGPGTRLTVT.

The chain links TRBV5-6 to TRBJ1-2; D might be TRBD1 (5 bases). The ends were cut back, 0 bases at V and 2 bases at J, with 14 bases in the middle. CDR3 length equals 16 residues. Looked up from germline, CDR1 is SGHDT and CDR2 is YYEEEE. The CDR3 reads CASSLDPGDLNYGYTF. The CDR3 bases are TGTGCCAGCAGCTTGGACCCGGGGGACCTGAACTATGGCTACACCTTC.

The CDR3 loop is CASSQQSGYEQYF. In DNA, the CDR3 is TGTGCCAGCAGCCAACAAAGCGGCTACGAGCAGTACTTC. The rearrangement links TRBV11-3 to TRBJ2-7; possible D gene TRBD2, 5 bases. V was cut by 5 bases and J by 3 bases, with 11 bases left in between. CDR3 length: 13 residues. The germline CDR1 and CDR2 sequences are SGHNT and YENEEA.

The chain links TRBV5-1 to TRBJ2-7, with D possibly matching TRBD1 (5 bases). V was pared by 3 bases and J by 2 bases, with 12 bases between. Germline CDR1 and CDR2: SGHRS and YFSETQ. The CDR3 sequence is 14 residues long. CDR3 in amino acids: CASSSNQGPYEQYF. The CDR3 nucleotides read TGCGCCAGCAGCTCGAACCAGGGTCCCTACGAGCAGTACTTC.

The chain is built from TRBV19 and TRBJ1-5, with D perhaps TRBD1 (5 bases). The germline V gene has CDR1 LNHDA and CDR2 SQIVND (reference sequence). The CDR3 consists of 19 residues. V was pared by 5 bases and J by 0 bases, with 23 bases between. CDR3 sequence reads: CASSSVLVGGEYSNQPQHF. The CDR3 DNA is TGTGCCAGTAGTTCCGTACTAGTCGGGGGGGAGTATAGCAATCAGCCCCAGCATTTT.

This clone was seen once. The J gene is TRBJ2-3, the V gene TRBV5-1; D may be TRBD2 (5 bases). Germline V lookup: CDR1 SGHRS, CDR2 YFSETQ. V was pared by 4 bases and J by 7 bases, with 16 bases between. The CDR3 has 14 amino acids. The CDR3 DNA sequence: TGCGCCAGCAGCCCGGTCGGGGAGCGAAATACGCAGTATTTT. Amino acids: CASSPVGERNTQYF.

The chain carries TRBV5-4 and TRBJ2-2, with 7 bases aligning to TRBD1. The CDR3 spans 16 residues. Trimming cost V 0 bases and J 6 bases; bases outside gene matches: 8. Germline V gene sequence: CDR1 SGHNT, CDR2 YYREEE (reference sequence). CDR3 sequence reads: CASSLAGGSEPGELFF. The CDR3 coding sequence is TGTGCCAGCAGCTTGGCAGGGGGAAGCGAGCCCGGGGAGCTGTTTTTT.